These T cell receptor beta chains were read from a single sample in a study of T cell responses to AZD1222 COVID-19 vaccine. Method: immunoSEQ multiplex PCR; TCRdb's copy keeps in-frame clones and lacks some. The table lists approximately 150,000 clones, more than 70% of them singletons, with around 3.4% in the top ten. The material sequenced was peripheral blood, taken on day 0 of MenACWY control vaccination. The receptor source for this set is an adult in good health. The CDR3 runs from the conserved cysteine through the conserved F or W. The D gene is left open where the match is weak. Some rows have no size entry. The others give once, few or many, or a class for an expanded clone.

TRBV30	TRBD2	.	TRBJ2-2	TGTGCCTGCGACCCGGGACTAGCGGGAGGGCCTCGGACCGGGGAGCTGTTTTTT	CACDPGLAGGPRTGELFF
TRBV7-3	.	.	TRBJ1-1	TGTGCCAGCAGCTCTCGACAGGCGGATCACACTGAAGCTTTCTTT	CASSSRQADHTEAFF
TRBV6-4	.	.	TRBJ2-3	TGTGCCAGCAGTGCCGGATCTAGCACAGATACGCAGTATTTT	CASSAGSSTDTQYF
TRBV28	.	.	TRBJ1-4	TGTGCCAGCAGTTTGTTAGTAAAGTCTGGATTCAAACTGTTTTTT	CASSLLVKSGFKLFF
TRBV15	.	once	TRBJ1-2	TGTGCCACCAGCGGAAGAGCCAGGGATGCTGGCTACACCTTC	CATSGRARDAGYTF
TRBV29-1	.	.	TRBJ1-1	TGCAGCGTTGTTAGGAGGATGAACACTGAAGCTTTCTTT	CSVVRRMNTEAFF
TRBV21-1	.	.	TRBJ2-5	TGTGCCAGCCTCTCCGAGGGCCAGGGTGAAGAGACCCAGTACTTC	CASLSEGQGEETQYF
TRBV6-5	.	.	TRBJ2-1	TGTGCCAGCAGTTACTTCAACAATGAGCAGTTCTTC	CASSYFNNEQFF
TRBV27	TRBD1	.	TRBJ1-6	TGTGCCAGCAGTTCCGGGACAGGGTATTCACCCCTCCACTTT	CASSSGTGYSPLHF
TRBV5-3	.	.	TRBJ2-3	TGTGCCAGACTTGACTCGCGTAGCACAGATACGCAGTATTTT	CARLDSRSTDTQYF
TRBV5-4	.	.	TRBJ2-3	TGTGCCAGCAGCTTGGTAGCGGAGGGCGCAGATACGCAGTATTTT	CASSLVAEGADTQYF
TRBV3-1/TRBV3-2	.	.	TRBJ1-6	TGTGCCAGCAGCCAGGCCCCCCCGGATTCACCCCTCCACTTT	CASSQAPPDSPLHF
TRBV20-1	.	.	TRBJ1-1	TGCAGTGCTAGTTCCCCGGGACGGCCGAACACTGAAGCTTTCTTT	CSASSPGRPNTEAFF
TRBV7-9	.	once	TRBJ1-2	TGTGCCAGCAGCTTAGTCGGGGGGGTCTATGGCTACACCTTC	CASSLVGGVYGYTF
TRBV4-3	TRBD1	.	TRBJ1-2	TGCGCCAGCAGCCAAGACCGGACAGGGCAAGGCTACACCTTC	CASSQDRTGQGYTF
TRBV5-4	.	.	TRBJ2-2	TGTGCCAGCAGCCCCACGCCTGAGTCTCACCCAGGGGAGCTGTTTTTT	CASSPTPESHPGELFF
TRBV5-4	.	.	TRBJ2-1	TGTGCCAGCAGCAAGACAGGGGAGGGCTACAATGAGCAGTTCTTC	CASSKTGEGYNEQFF
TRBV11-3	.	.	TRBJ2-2	TGTGCCAGCAGCTTAGGGAGTCCCACCGGGGAGCTGTTTTTT	CASSLGSPTGELFF
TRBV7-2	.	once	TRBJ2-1	TGTGCCAGCAGGTCACTAGCAGGGGAGCAGTTCTTC	CASRSLAGEQFF
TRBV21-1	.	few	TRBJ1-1	TGTGCCAGCAGCGACCGGGACACAGAAACGAACACTGAAGCTTTCTTT	CASSDRDTETNTEAFF
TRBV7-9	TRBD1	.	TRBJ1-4	TGTGCCAGCAGCTTGAGACAGGGAAATGAAAAACTGTTTTTT	CASSLRQGNEKLFF
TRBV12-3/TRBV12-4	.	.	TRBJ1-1	TGTGCCAGCAGCAATCCCCAGGACACTGAAGCTTTCTTT	CASSNPQDTEAFF
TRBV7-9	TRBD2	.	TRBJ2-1	TGTGCCAGCGCCCTAGCGATAGCGGGACGGGATGAGCAGTTCTTC	CASALAIAGRDEQFF
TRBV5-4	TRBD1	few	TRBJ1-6	TGTGCCAGCAGCTTGGTGGCAGGGGGCGGCAATTCACCCCTCCACTTT	CASSLVAGGGNSPLHF
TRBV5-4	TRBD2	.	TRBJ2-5	TGTGCCAGCAGCTTGGCGGGGGGGCGGGGAGAGACCCAGTACTTC	CASSLAGGRGETQYF
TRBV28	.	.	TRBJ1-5	TGTGCCAGCAGTTTTCAGGGACAGCCCCAGCATTTT	CASSFQGQPQHF
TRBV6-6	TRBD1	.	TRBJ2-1	TGTGCCAGCAGTTACTCCTCTACTAGACAGGGGCAGTTCTTC	CASSYSSTRQGQFF
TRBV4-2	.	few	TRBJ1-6	TGTGCCAGCAGCGCCCGTCTAAATTCACCCCTCCACTTT	CASSARLNSPLHF
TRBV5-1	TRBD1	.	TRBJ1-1	TGCGCCAGCAGCTTTGAGGGACAGGGAGAGAGAGCTTTCTTT	CASSFEGQGERAFF